A selection of T cell receptor beta chains follows, all from one sample in a study of OX40 agonist ivuxolimab in advanced cancers. Clones were read by immunoSEQ multiplex PCR, and TCRdb kept only the in-frame ones, dropping some. The data hold about 83,000 clones, with roughly 90% observed a single time. Source: CD4+ or CD8+ T cells sorted from blood, taken in a trial of the OX40 agonist ivuxolimab. Source of these receptors: an adult with an advanced solid tumor such as melanoma, head and neck, liver or kidney cancer. The CDR3 runs from the conserved cysteine through the conserved F or W. A D gene is named only where the DNA matches it firmly. Expanded clones are given a class, and other clones once, few, many or no size at all.

V gene	D gene	clone size	CDR3 length	J gene	CDR3 DNA	CDR3 protein
TRBV9	TRBD2	NA	15	TRBJ2-1	TGTGCCAGCAGCACCAGCGGGGGGGCTTTCAATGAGCAGTTCTTC	CASSTSGGAFNEQFF
TRBV13	TRBD2	once	16	TRBJ2-1	TGTGCCAGCAGCACAATAGCGGGGAGCTCCTACAATGAGCAGTTCTTC	CASSTIAGSSYNEQFF
TRBV10-3	NA	NA	15	TRBJ2-1	TGTGCCATCAGTGATAGGTCGGAGGCCTACAATGAGCAGTTCTTC	CAISDRSEAYNEQFF
TRBV5-1	NA	NA	14	TRBJ2-2	TGCGCCAGCAGCTTGTACGGGAACACCGGGGAGCTGTTTTTT	CASSLYGNTGELFF
TRBV6-5	NA	NA	14	TRBJ1-1	TGTGCCAGCAGTTACTCGTGGGGGGACACTGAAGCTTTCTTT	CASSYSWGDTEAFF
TRBV21-1	NA	NA	14	TRBJ2-5	TGTGCCAGCAGAAGGTCGGGGGGCCAAGAGACCCAGTACTTC	CASRRSGGQETQYF
TRBV7-9	NA	NA	13	TRBJ1-1	TGTGCCAGCAGCTGGACGGGGGGCACTGAAGCTTTCTTT	CASSWTGGTEAFF
TRBV30	NA	NA	12	TRBJ1-2	TGTGCCTGGGACCGACACGGCGGGACTCCTGATTTC	CAWDRHGGTPDF
TRBV7-2	TRBD1	once	15	TRBJ2-5	TGTGCCAGCAGCCCCCCGACAGGGGGCGAAGAGACCCAGTACTTC	CASSPPTGGEETQYF
TRBV7-7	NA	NA	13	TRBJ2-7	TGTGCCAGCAGCCAACAGGGGGGGTACGAGCAGTACTTC	CASSQQGGYEQYF
TRBV13	NA	NA	13	TRBJ2-7	TGTGCCAGCAGCTTATTGAGTAGGGACGAGCAGTACTTC	CASSLLSRDEQYF
TRBV9	NA	NA	18	TRBJ1-6	TGTGCCAGCAGCCCCCGGAGGGGGAGTAGCTCCTATAATTCACCCCTCCACTTT	CASSPRRGSSSYNSPLHF
TRBV10-3	NA	NA	13	TRBJ1-1	TGTGCCATCAGGAAAGGGTGGGACACTGAAGCTTTCTTT	CAIRKGWDTEAFF
TRBV10-3	TRBD1	NA	15	TRBJ1-1	TGTGCCACCACCCAGGGAGGGGGCCTGAACACTGAAGCTTTCTTT	CATTQGGGLNTEAFF
TRBV7-2	TRBD1	NA	15	TRBJ2-7	TGTGCCAGCAGCCCTGCACAGGGGGCAGCCTACGAGCAGTACTTC	CASSPAQGAAYEQYF
TRBV5-1	TRBD1	NA	14	TRBJ2-3	TGCGCCAGCAGCTCTACAGGGGGCACAGATACGCAGTATTTT	CASSSTGGTDTQYF
TRBV30	NA	NA	13	TRBJ1-3	TGTGCCTGGGAGGGAACCGCGGGAAACACCATATATTTT	CAWEGTAGNTIYF
TRBV4-3	NA	NA	16	TRBJ2-7	TGCGCCAGCAGCCAAGAGATTGGGGACTGGACCTACGAGCAGTACTTC	CASSQEIGDWTYEQYF
TRBV4-3	NA	NA	13	TRBJ2-5	TGCGCGACAGCGGTACAGGGCCAAGAGACCCAGTACTTC	CATAVQGQETQYF
TRBV4-1	NA	NA	16	TRBJ2-7	TGCGCCAGCAGCCTGACCGGGACGGAGGTGCCCTACGAGCAGTACTTC	CASSLTGTEVPYEQYF
TRBV27	NA	NA	15	TRBJ1-5	TGTGCCAGCAGTTTAACAGGGACCGCTAGTCCGCCCCAGCATTTT	CASSLTGTASPPQHF
TRBV19	NA	NA	16	TRBJ1-2	TGTGCCAGTAGTATAGCGGGCGGGCACCCCCTCTATGGCTACACCTTC	CASSIAGGHPLYGYTF
TRBV15	NA	NA	15	TRBJ2-6	TGTGCCACCAGCAGCTCCGGGGCTGGGGCCAACGTCCTGACTTTC	CATSSSGAGANVLTF
TRBV5-6	NA	NA	17	TRBJ1-2	TGTGCCAGCAGCTCCTCCCACCCCGGACAGCCCTCCTATGGCTACACCTTC	CASSSSHPGQPSYGYTF
TRBV5-5	NA	NA	12	TRBJ2-7	TGTGCCAGCAGCCACACGTCCTACGAGCAGTACTTC	CASSHTSYEQYF
TRBV28	NA	NA	16	TRBJ1-2	TGTGCCAGCAGTTTATTCAGGGCAGCCTCTAACTATGGCTACACCTTC	CASSLFRAASNYGYTF
TRBV7-9	NA	NA	16	TRBJ2-7	TGTGCCAGCAGCTTAGTAGGTGGCAGGACTTCCTACGAGCAGTACTTC	CASSLVGGRTSYEQYF
TRBV11-1	TRBD1	once	17	TRBJ2-1	TGTGCCAGCAGCTTACACTCCGGGACAGGGATATACAATGAGCAGTTCTTC	CASSLHSGTGIYNEQFF
TRBV4-1	NA	few	14	TRBJ1-1	TGCGCCAGCAGCCAAGTAGAGGGGAACACTGAAGCTTTCTTT	CASSQVEGNTEAFF
TRBV5-1	NA	NA	14	TRBJ1-1	TGCGCCAGCAGCTTAGGGGGGATTAACACTGAAGCTTTCTTT	CASSLGGINTEAFF
TRBV29-1	NA	once	13	TRBJ2-7	TGCAGCGTTGAAAGTTCCCTATCCTACGAGCAGTACTTC	CSVESSLSYEQYF
TRBV7-9	TRBD1	once	16	TRBJ1-4	TGTGCCAGCAGCCACTTTACAGGGGGGGCTAATGAAAAACTGTTTTTT	CASSHFTGGANEKLFF
TRBV10-3	TRBD1	NA	15	TRBJ2-7	TGTGCCATCAGTGAAACAGGGGATTTGCCCTACGAGCAGTACTTC	CAISETGDLPYEQYF
TRBV9	NA	NA	14	TRBJ2-4	TGTGCCAGCAGCGTGGGGACTTTGCCTAACATTCAGTACTTC	CASSVGTLPNIQYF
TRBV6-1	NA	NA	11	TRBJ2-7	TGTGCCAGCAGAAATTATAACGAGCAGTACTTC	CASRNYNEQYF
TRBV7-8	NA	NA	14	TRBJ1-2	TGTGCCAGCAGCTTCCGGACAGAGAACTATGGCTACACCTTC	CASSFRTENYGYTF
TRBV5-6	NA	once	15	TRBJ1-1	TGTGCCAGTTTCATGGCACAGGGAAGGAACACTGAAGCTTTCTTT	CASFMAQGRNTEAFF
TRBV9	NA	NA	12	TRBJ1-4	TGTGCCAGCAGCGTAGATTGGGGGGAACTGTTTTTT	CASSVDWGELFF
TRBV13	TRBD1	NA	16	TRBJ1-2	TGTGCCAGCAGCAGTACTGGACAGGGGAGAAACTATGGCTACACCTTC	CASSSTGQGRNYGYTF
TRBV27	TRBD1	NA	17	TRBJ2-4	TGTGCCAGCAGTTTAAGGGGGACAGGGGGCCCCAAAAACATTCAGTACTTC	CASSLRGTGGPKNIQYF
TRBV30	TRBD1	NA	14	TRBJ2-7	TGTGCCTGGAGCGCAGGGGGCCAATCCTACGAGCAGTACTTC	CAWSAGGQSYEQYF
TRBV10-3	NA	NA	13	TRBJ2-2	TGTGCCATCAGCGACAGGAACACCGGGGAGCTGTTTTTT	CAISDRNTGELFF
TRBV7-2	NA	NA	12	TRBJ1-2	TGTGCCAGCAGCTTAGGGACAAATGGCTACACCTTC	CASSLGTNGYTF
TRBV7-6	NA	NA	13	TRBJ2-1	TGTGCCAGCAGCGCCATGCGGGGGCCTGAGCAGTTCTTC	CASSAMRGPEQFF
TRBV25-1	TRBD1	NA	13	TRBJ2-7	TGTGCCAGCATTGGACAGGACTCCTACGAGCAGTACTTC	CASIGQDSYEQYF
TRBV6-1	NA	NA	16	TRBJ2-5	TGTGCCAGCAGTGAAGCTAAGTCTGGGACCTGGGAGACCCAGTACTTC	CASSEAKSGTWETQYF
TRBV7-2	NA	medium-sized	15	TRBJ1-2	TGTGCCAGCAGCTGGGGGGCAGGGTCTAACTATGGCTACACCTTC	CASSWGAGSNYGYTF
TRBV5-4	TRBD2	once	16	TRBJ2-5	TGTGCCAGCAGCTTGAGTAGCGGGCCCCTCCAAGAGACCCAGTACTTC	CASSLSSGPLQETQYF
TRBV7-9	TRBD1	NA	13	TRBJ1-2	TGTGCCAGCAGCTTAGGGACAGGACATGACTACACCTTC	CASSLGTGHDYTF
TRBV4-3	NA	NA	14	TRBJ1-4	TGCGCCAGCAGCCAAGACAGGGGTAATGAAAAACTGTTTTTT	CASSQDRGNEKLFF